A single sample is the source of the 23 T cell receptor beta chains below, sequenced in a study of cytomegalovirus exposure and HLA in healthy donors. The PCR employed 60 Vbeta primers together with 13 Jbeta primers. Profiling relied on immunoSEQ multiplex PCR, and the TCRdb table lists in-frame clones only, not all of them. The sample has about 130,000 clones, approximately 83% seen once; the top ten hold 2.5% to 3.5%. Sequenced sample: PBMCs. These receptors came from a man aged 40-50 years in good health and CMV-seronegative.

The V gene is TRBV5-1, the J gene TRBJ1-1; 7 bases fit TRBD1. The CDR3 is 14 residues long. V gave up 4 bases and J gave up 1 base; unmatched junction bases: 4. CDR1 and CDR2 from the germline V gene are SGHRS and YFSETQ. The CDR3 nucleotides are TGCGCCAGCAGCCAACAGGGGACGAACACTGAAGCTTTCTTT. Translation: CASSQQGTNTEAFF.

The CDR3 here is CAWSAPDRVRSPLHF. The CDR3 bases are TGTGCCTGGAGTGCCCCGGACAGGGTCAGGTCACCCCTCCACTTT. The chain carries TRBV30 and TRBJ1-6; TRBD1 agrees at 8 bases. V lost 1 base, J lost 10 bases, and 9 bases stayed unmatched. The CDR3 has 15 amino acids. Germline V lookup: CDR1 GTSNPN, CDR2 SVGIG (reference sequence).

Points on this clone: This sample also contains other DNA sequences that code for the same CDR3. The rearrangement uses TRBV4-3 and TRBJ2-7; the match to TRBD1 covers 7 bases. The germline V gene has CDR1 LGHNA and CDR2 YSLEER. CDR3 length: 15 residues. Trimming cost V 4 bases and J 2 bases; bases outside gene matches: 8. CDR3 DNA: TGCGCCAGCAGCCCACGGGACAGCGACCCCTACGAGCAGTACTTC. It specifies CASSPRDSDPYEQYF.

The rearrangement links TRBV27 to TRBJ1-1; unclear D gene. Germline V gene sequence: CDR1 MNHEY, CDR2 SMNVEV (reference sequence). This CDR3 spans 15 amino acids. V lost 5 bases and J lost 5, with 18 bases in between. Written as DNA, the CDR3 is TGTGCCAGCAGTCCGATCGATAGAATTGAGACTGAAGCTTTCTTT. As protein: CASSPIDRIETEAFF.

The chain couples TRBV4-1 to TRBJ2-3, with 12 nucleotides matching TRBD2. Germline loops: CDR1 MGHRA, CDR2 YSYEKL. The CDR3 has 17 amino acids. Trimming took 1 base from V and 2 from J; bases not matched to a gene: 4. This CDR3 reads CASSQGWTSGDTDTQYF. The CDR3, as DNA: TGCGCCAGCAGCCAAGGTTGGACTAGCGGGGACACAGATACGCAGTATTTT.

CDR3 DNA sequence: TGTGCCAGCAGCTATAGGGGTGGGACTAGCGGGAGTGGGGTTCGAGAGCAGTACTTC. Encoded protein: CASSYRGGTSGSGVREQYF. The chain carries TRBV11-2 and TRBJ2-7, with 14 bases aligning to TRBD2. The junction had 18 bases not matched to a gene; V was cut back by 4 bases and J by 7 bases. Per germline, CDR1 SGHAT and CDR2 FQNNGV. This CDR3 spans 19 amino acids.

The chain carries TRBV7-2 and TRBJ2-1; 7 bases map to TRBD2. The CDR3 totals 19 residues. The ends lost 1 base at V and 9 bases at J; junction bases unmatched: 21. Germline V gene data show CDR1 as SGHTA and CDR2 as FQGNSA. The CDR3 coding sequence is TGTGCCAGCAGCTTAGTCCCTTATGGGACTACCCCTCGAGGGGCTGAGCAGTTCTTC. Protein sequence: CASSLVPYGTTPRGAEQFF.

The V call is TRBV29-1, the J call TRBJ2-7; 7 nucleotides align to TRBD1. V shed 1 base and J 2 bases; nucleotides not matched to a gene: 2. CDR1 is SQVTM and CDR2 is ANQGSEA in the germline V gene. The CDR3 length is 13 residues. The CDR3 is CSVEGQGPYEQYF. The CDR3 region has the DNA TGCAGCGTTGAAGGACAGGGCCCCTACGAGCAGTACTTC.

This chain joins TRBV4-3 and TRBJ2-5; D is undetermined. V shed 0 bases and J shed 7 bases, with 12 bases lying between them. The CDR3 runs 14 residues. CDR1 and CDR2 from the germline V gene are LGHNA and YSLEER. The CDR3 loop reads CASSQDRLAVTQYF. The CDR3 DNA reads as TGCGCCAGCAGCCAAGATCGGCTGGCGGTGACCCAGTACTTC.

J is TRBJ2-3 and V is TRBV7-2; the D gene is possibly TRBD2 (5 bases). V was shortened by 1 base and J by 2 bases, with 16 bases between the two germline ends. This CDR3 has 17 amino acids. Germline CDR1 SGHTA, CDR2 FQGNSA. CDR3 DNA sequence: TGTGCCAGCAGCTTAGTCGACGGGGTTTTTGCCACAGATACGCAGTATTTT. It encodes CASSLVDGVFATDTQYF.

The genes are TRBV7-6 and TRBJ1-3; D uncertain. Trimming removed 4 bases at V and 0 bases at J, with 13 bases between. CDR1 and CDR2 from the germline V gene are SGHVS and FNYEAQ. The CDR3 length is 16 residues. The chain's CDR3 is CASSSQPPGSGNTIYF. CDR3 nucleotides: TGTGCCAGCAGCTCCCAGCCTCCGGGCTCTGGAAACACCATATATTTT.

The chain links TRBV20-1 to TRBJ2-1, with D unclear. The germline V gene encodes CDR1 DFQATT and CDR2 SNEGSKA (reference sequence). Trimming took 0 bases from V and 8 from J, leaving 5 bases between them. The length of the CDR3 is 11 residues. CDR3 DNA: TGCAGTGCTAGAGATTCGTATGAGCAGTTCTTC. This gives the protein CSARDSYEQFF.

The rearrangement joins TRBV11-3 to TRBJ1-1; D uncertain. CDR3 size: 11 residues. Trimming removed 4 bases from V and 3 bases from J, with 3 bases in between. Germline V gene lookup returns CDR1 SGHNT and CDR2 YENEEA. CDR3 protein: CASSSYTEAFF. In nucleotides, the CDR3 is TGTGCCAGCAGCTCATACACTGAAGCTTTCTTT.

The sample holds a few counts of this clone. The chain joins TRBV5-1 to TRBJ2-3, with D tentatively TRBD2 (5 bases). The CDR3 is made up of 13 amino acids. Germline V gene sequence: CDR1 SGHRS, CDR2 YFSETQ. Trimming removed 5 bases from V and 5 bases from J, with 12 bases in between. CDR3 in DNA: TGCGCCAGCAGTTTAGTAGGAGGAGATACGCAGTATTTT. Residues: CASSLVGGDTQYF.

V gene TRBV6-5 combines with J gene TRBJ2-3; a possible D gene is TRBD2 (6 bases). CDR1 and CDR2 (germline): MNHEY, SVGAGI. The CDR3 spans 15 residues. Trimming took 5 bases from V and 2 from J, leaving 14 bases between them. The CDR3 nucleotides read TGTGCCAGCAGTCCTCGTGGAGGGGTCACAGATACGCAGTATTTT. Residues: CASSPRGGVTDTQYF.

This clone was detected a few times. V is TRBV9 and J is TRBJ2-5; TRBD2 matches 8 bases. The CDR3 sequence is 14 residues long. Germline assignment: CDR1 SGDLS and CDR2 YYNGEE. The ends lost 0 bases at V and 4 bases at J; junction bases unmatched: 2. The CDR3 coding sequence is TGTGCCAGCAGCGTAGGACTAGCGCCAGAGACCCAGTACTTC. Translated, it gives CASSVGLAPETQYF.

This clone was seen only a few times. The chain is built from TRBV9 and TRBJ2-3; TRBD2 might be the D (6 bases). The CDR3 runs 15 residues. The V gene's germline CDR1 is SGDLS and CDR2 YYNGEE. Deletions cut 6 bases from V and 4 bases from J, with 18 bases between. The CDR3 sequence is CASTRIGGAADTQYF. The CDR3 nucleotides read TGTGCCAGCACTCGGATCGGCGGGGCCGCAGATACGCAGTATTTT.

This clone was counted a few times. The rearrangement links TRBV7-9 to TRBJ1-1, with D maybe TRBD1 (6 bases). The germline V gene has CDR1 SEHNR and CDR2 FQNEAQ (reference sequence). V gave up 5 bases and J gave up 1 base, with 11 bases separating them. The CDR3 has 14 amino acids. The CDR3 sequence is CASSQPTGNTEAFF. The CDR3 region has the DNA TGTGCCAGCAGCCAACCGACAGGGAACACTGAAGCTTTCTTT.

The CDR3 DNA reads as TGTGCCAGCGCCGGGACAGATAATTCACCCCTCCACTTT. Protein: CASAGTDNSPLHF. The chain recombines TRBV5-6 with TRBJ1-6; 7 bases match TRBD1. V lost 7 bases, J lost 5 bases, and 3 bases stayed unmatched. The CDR3 covers 13 residues. CDR1 is SGHDT, CDR2 YYEEEE, per germline. Supplemented by reference TRBV5-6 and TRBJ1-6, the full variable domain reads DAGVTQSPTHLIKTRGQQVTLRCSPKSGHDTVSWYQQALGQGPQFIFQYYEEEERQRGNFPDRFSGHQFPNYSSELNVNALLLGDSALYLCASAGTDNSPLHFGNGTRLTVT.

This clone was seen only once. The rearrangement links TRBV4-3 to TRBJ2-3, with 7 bases lining up with TRBD2. The CDR3 extends over 15 amino acids. The junction had 2 bases not matched to a gene; V was cut back by 1 base and J by 1 base. Germline CDR1 LGHNA, CDR2 YSLEER. The CDR3 sequence is CASSQVLAGTDTQYF. CDR3 sequence (DNA): TGCGCCAGCAGCCAAGTCCTAGCGGGCACAGATACGCAGTATTTT.

This chain joins TRBV9 and TRBJ1-4; TRBD1 might be the D (6 bases). V was shortened by 1 base and J by 5 bases, with 9 bases between the two germline ends. The CDR3 contains 14 residues. Germline V gene lookup returns CDR1 SGDLS and CDR2 YYNGEE. CDR3 bases: TGTGCCAGCAGCGTATCTCAGGGGAATGAAAAACTGTTTTTT. Amino acid sequence: CASSVSQGNEKLFF.

The chain recombines TRBV7-2 with TRBJ2-5; 8 bases are shared with TRBD1. Germline CDR1 and CDR2: SGHTA and FQGNSA. The V gene end was trimmed by 0 bases and the J gene end by 4 bases; junction bases not matched to a gene: 10. CDR3 size: 17 residues. The CDR3 nucleotides are TGTGCCAGCAGCTTAGCGAGCGAGACAGGGGCGGGAGAGACCCAGTACTTC. Protein product: CASSLASETGAGETQYF.

CDR3 protein: CASSQYSGVGAGYTF. The CDR3 DNA is TGTGCCAGCAGTCAGTATTCAGGGGTGGGGGCCGGCTACACCTTC. The chain uses TRBV27 and TRBJ1-2; TRBD1 is a possible D gene (6 bases). The V gene's germline CDR1 is MNHEY and CDR2 SMNVEV (reference sequence). The CDR3 is made up of 15 amino acids. Between the trimmed V and J ends, which lost 5 bases and 8 bases, there was a span of 21 bases.